This T cell receptor beta chain was captured in a study of identical twins. A remark on this clonotype: Antigen: not known.

Unique molecular identifiers were in the cDNA, with template-switch universal primer binding. A single record per CDR3 protein comes from TCRdb applying MiXCR to the 5' RACE reads. The sample holds 300,000 to 400,000 distinct CDR3 sequences, 7% to 9.5% seen once. CDR3 length equals 13 residues. Germline-derived CDR1 and CDR2 are SGHVS and FQNEAQ. V was shortened by 4 bases and J by 1 base, with 7 bases between the two germline ends. Overall study results and limits: Monozygotic twin pairs showed more out-of-frame TCR alpha sharing than models estimated.

The receptor was derived from a woman between 50 and 59 years old in good health. Source material: naive T cells sorted from blood. J is TRBJ1-1 and V is TRBV7-8, with D hard to call. Here the CDR3 DNA reads TGTGCCAGCAGCTCAAACCCGAACACTGAAGCTTTCTTT. Protein: CASSSNPNTEAFF.